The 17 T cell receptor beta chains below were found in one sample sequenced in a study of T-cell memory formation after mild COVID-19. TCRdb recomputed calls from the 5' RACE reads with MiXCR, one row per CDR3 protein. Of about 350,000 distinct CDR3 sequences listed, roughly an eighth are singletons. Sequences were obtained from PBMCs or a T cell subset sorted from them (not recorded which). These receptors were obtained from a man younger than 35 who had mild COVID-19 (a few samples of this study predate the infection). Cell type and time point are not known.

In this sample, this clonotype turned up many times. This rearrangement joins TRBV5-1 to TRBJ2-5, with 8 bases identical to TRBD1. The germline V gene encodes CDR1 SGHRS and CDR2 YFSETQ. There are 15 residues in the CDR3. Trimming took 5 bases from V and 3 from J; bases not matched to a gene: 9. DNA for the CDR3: TGCGCCAGCAGTGGGGAAGACAGGGGAGAAGAGACCCAGTACTTC. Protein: CASSGEDRGEETQYF.

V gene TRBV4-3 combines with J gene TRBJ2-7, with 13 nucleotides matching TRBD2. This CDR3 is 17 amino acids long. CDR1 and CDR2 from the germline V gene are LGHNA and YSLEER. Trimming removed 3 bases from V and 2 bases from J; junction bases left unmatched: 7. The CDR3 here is CASSQGLAGNVPYEQYF. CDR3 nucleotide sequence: TGCGCCAGCAGCCAGGGACTAGCGGGGAACGTACCCTACGAGCAGTACTTC.

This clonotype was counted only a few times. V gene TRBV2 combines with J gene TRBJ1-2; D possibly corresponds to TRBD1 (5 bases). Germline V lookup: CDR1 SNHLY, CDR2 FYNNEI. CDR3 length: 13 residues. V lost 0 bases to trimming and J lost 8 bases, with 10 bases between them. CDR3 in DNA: TGTGCCAGCAGTGAAGCGCGAGGGGACGGCTACACCTTC. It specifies CASSEARGDGYTF.

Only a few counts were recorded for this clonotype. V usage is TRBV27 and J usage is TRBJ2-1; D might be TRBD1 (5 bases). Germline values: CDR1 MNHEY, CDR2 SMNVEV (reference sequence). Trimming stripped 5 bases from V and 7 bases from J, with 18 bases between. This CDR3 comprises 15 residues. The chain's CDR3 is CASSKPSVGRNEQFF. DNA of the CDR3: TGTGCCAGCAGTAAACCCTCCGTGGGGCGTAATGAGCAGTTCTTC.

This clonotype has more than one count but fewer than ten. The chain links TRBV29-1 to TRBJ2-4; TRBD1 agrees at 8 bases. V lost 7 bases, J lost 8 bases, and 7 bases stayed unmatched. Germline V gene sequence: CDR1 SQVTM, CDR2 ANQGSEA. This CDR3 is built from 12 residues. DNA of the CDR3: TGCAGCGCTGGGACAGGTGCGGACATTCAGTACTTC. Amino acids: CSAGTGADIQYF.

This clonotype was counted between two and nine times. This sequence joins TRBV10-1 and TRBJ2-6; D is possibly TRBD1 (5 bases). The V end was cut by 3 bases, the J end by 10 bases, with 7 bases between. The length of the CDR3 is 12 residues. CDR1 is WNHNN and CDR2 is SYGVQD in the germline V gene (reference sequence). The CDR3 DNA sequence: TGCGCCAGCAGTGACAGGGTTAACGTCCTGACTTTC. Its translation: CASSDRVNVLTF.

Written as DNA, the CDR3 is TGTGCCAGCAGCTCAGCTCGCGGGGGGAACCAAGAGACCCAGTACTTC. Protein sequence: CASSSARGGNQETQYF. The chain carries TRBV7-6 and TRBJ2-5, with 8 bases aligning to TRBD2. Trimming took 4 bases from V and 0 from J; bases not matched to a gene: 7. CDR1 and CDR2 (germline): SGHVS, FNYEAQ. The CDR3 runs to 16 residues.

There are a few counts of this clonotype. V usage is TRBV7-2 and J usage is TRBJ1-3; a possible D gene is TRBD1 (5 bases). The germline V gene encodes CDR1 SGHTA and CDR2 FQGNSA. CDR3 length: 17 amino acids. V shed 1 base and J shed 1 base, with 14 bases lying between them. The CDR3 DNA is TGTGCCAGCAGCTTAGTAGGGTCGGGGGTTTCTGGAAACACCATATATTTT. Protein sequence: CASSLVGSGVSGNTIYF.

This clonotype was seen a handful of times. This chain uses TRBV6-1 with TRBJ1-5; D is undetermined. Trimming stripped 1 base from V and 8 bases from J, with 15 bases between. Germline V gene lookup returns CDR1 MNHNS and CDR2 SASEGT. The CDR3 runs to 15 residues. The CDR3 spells CASSEGYSSIEPQHF. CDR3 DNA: TGTGCCAGCAGTGAAGGGTACAGCTCAATCGAGCCCCAGCATTTT.

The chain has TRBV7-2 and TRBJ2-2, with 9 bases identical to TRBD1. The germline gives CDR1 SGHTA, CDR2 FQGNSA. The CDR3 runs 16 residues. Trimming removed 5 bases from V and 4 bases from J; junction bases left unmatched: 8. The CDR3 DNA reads TGTGCCAGCAGCGCCGACAGGGGGTCTCCCACCGGGGAGCTGTTTTTT. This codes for CASSADRGSPTGELFF.

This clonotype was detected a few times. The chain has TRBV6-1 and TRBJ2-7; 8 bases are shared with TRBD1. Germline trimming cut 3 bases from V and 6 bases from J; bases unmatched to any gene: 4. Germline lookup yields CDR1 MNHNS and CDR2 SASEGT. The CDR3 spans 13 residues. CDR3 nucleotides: TGTGCCAGCAGTGAGACAGGGGCCGGCGAGCAGTACTTC. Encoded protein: CASSETGAGEQYF.

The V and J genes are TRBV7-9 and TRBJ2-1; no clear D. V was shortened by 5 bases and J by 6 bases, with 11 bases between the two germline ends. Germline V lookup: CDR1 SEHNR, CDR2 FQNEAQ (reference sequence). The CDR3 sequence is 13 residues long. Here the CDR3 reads CASSLTTGNEQFF. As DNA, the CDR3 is TGTGCCAGCAGCCTTACGACTGGCAATGAGCAGTTCTTC.

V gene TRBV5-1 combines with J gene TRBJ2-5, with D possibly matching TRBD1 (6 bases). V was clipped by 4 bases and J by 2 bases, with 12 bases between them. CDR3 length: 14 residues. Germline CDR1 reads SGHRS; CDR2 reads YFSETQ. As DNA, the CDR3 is TGCGCCAGCAGCCAGCGGACAGATCAAGAGACCCAGTACTTC. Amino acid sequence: CASSQRTDQETQYF.

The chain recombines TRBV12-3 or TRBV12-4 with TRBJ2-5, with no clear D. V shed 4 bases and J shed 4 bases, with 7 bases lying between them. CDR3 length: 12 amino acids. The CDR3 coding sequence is TGTGCCAGCAGTTCCTTTCCAGAGACCCAGTACTTC. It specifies CASSSFPETQYF.

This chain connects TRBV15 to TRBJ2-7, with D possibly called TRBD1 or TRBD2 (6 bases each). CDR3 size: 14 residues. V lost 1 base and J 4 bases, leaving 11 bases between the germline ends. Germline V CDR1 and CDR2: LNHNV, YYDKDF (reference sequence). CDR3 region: CATSRAPGAYEQYV. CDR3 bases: TGTGCCACCAGCAGAGCCCCGGGGGCGTACGAGCAGTACGTC.

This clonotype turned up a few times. The CDR3 DNA follows: TGCAGTGCTAGAGTTAGCGGGGACTCCTACAATGAGCAGTTCTTC. As protein: CSARVSGDSYNEQFF. The rearrangement uses TRBV20-1 and TRBJ2-1; TRBD2 matches 8 bases. The trim removed 1 base at V and 0 bases at J, leaving 2 bases unmatched. The CDR3 is 15 residues long. The germline V gene encodes CDR1 DFQATT and CDR2 SNEGSKA (reference sequence).

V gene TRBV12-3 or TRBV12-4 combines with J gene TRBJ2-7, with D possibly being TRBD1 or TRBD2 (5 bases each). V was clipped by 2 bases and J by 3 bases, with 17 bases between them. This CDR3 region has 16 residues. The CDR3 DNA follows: TGTGCCAGCAGTTTATTCGGGCAGGGACCTTACTACGAGCAGTACTTC. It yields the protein CASSLFGQGPYYEQYF.